A selection of T cell receptor beta chains follows, all from one sample in a study of cytomegalovirus exposure and HLA in healthy donors. The method was immunoSEQ multiplex PCR; TCRdb's version includes in-frame clones alone and lacks a portion of them. The table includes about 260,000 clones, roughly 86% detected once. Sequences were obtained from PBMCs. Source of these receptors: a woman in her thirties or forties in good health and CMV-seropositive. Both conserved end residues are part of each CDR3. Part of the rows lack a size; the others show once, few, many or a class for expanded clones.

v_call: TRBV6-1
cdr3_length: 16
clone_size: .
j_call: TRBJ1-3
cdr3_aa: CASSEVWTGAGNTIYF

v_call: TRBV5-6
cdr3_length: 15
clone_size: .
j_call: TRBJ1-3
cdr3_aa: CASSRGQGTGNTIYF

v_call: TRBV19
cdr3_length: 15
clone_size: .
j_call: TRBJ2-2
cdr3_aa: CASTSGSSNTGELFF

v_call: TRBV27
cdr3_length: 15
clone_size: .
j_call: TRBJ1-3
cdr3_aa: CASSRQAFSGNTIYF

v_call: TRBV19
cdr3_length: 15
clone_size: .
j_call: TRBJ1-5
cdr3_aa: CASSIDSAAGGAQHF

v_call: TRBV4-2
cdr3_length: 18
clone_size: .
j_call: TRBJ2-1
cdr3_aa: CASSREIGGGKTYNEQFF

v_call: TRBV27
cdr3_length: 12
clone_size: .
j_call: TRBJ2-7
cdr3_aa: CASRTGVYEQYF

v_call: TRBV6-6
cdr3_length: 13
clone_size: .
j_call: TRBJ1-2
cdr3_aa: CASSYDGNYGYTF

v_call: TRBV2
cdr3_length: 12
clone_size: .
j_call: TRBJ2-5
cdr3_aa: CASRREGQAQYF

v_call: TRBV30
cdr3_length: 17
clone_size: .
j_call: .
cdr3_aa: CAWSVVLILDRAYEQYF

v_call: TRBV7-9
cdr3_length: 15
clone_size: .
j_call: TRBJ2-7
cdr3_aa: CASSSRRQDNYEQYF

v_call: TRBV15
cdr3_length: 14
clone_size: .
j_call: TRBJ1-2
cdr3_aa: CATSREDREVGYTF

v_call: TRBV9
cdr3_length: 12
clone_size: few
j_call: TRBJ2-7
cdr3_aa: CASSVEGGEQYF

v_call: TRBV5-1
cdr3_length: 13
clone_size: .
j_call: TRBJ2-7
cdr3_aa: CASSITQAYEQYF

v_call: TRBV5-1
cdr3_length: 16
clone_size: .
j_call: TRBJ2-7
cdr3_aa: CASSLDGGPSSYEQYF

v_call: TRBV14
cdr3_length: 12
clone_size: .
j_call: TRBJ2-1
cdr3_aa: CASSEERLVLVF

v_call: TRBV5-1
cdr3_length: 16
clone_size: .
j_call: TRBJ2-7
cdr3_aa: CASSPTTSGRAYEQYF

v_call: TRBV4-3
cdr3_length: 15
clone_size: .
j_call: TRBJ2-3
cdr3_aa: CASSQEGGRAGTQYF

v_call: TRBV9
cdr3_length: 13
clone_size: .
j_call: TRBJ2-2
cdr3_aa: CASSVGGTGELFF